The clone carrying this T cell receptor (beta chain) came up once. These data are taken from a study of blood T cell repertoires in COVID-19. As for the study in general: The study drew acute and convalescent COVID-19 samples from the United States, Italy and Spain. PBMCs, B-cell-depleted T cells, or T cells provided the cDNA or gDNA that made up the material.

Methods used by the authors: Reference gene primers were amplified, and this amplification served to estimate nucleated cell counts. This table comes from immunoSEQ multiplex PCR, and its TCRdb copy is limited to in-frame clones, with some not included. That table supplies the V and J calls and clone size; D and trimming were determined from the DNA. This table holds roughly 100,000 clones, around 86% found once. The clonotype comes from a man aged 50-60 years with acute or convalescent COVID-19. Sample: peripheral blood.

The CDR3 spells CASSLMAGVGYTF. The CDR3 DNA is TGTGCCAGCAGTTTAATGGCAGGGGTTGGCTACACCTTC. The V and J genes are TRBV27 and TRBJ1-2, with a tentative D call TRBD1 (6 bases). Trimming removed 2 bases from V and 7 bases from J, with 11 bases in between. CDR3 length: 13 residues. The germline CDR1 and CDR2 sequences are MNHEY and SMNVEV (reference sequence).